A single sample gave rise to the 10 T cell receptor beta chains below, sequenced in a study of blood T cell repertoires in COVID-19. Using immunoSEQ multiplex PCR, the repertoire was profiled, and TCRdb retains in-frame clones only, with some absent. The table shows about 120,000 clones, with around 79% occurring only once. Sequencing was done on a sample of peripheral blood. These TCRs come from a man aged 50 to 60 with acute or convalescent COVID-19.

This sequence joins TRBV10-2 and TRBJ1-6; 10 nucleotides align to TRBD1. In germline, CDR1 is WSHSY, CDR2 SAAADI. Trimming cost V 6 bases and J 10 bases; bases outside gene matches: 12. The CDR3 contains 16 residues. CDR3 sequence: CASSDPPGQGRSPLHF. The CDR3 DNA follows: TGCGCCAGCAGCGACCCTCCGGGACAGGGGCGATCACCCCTCCACTTT.

The rearrangement joins TRBV28 to TRBJ2-5; 9 bases match TRBD2. The V and J ends lost 7 bases and 5 bases, in that order; junction bases with no gene match: 8. Per germline, CDR1 MDHEN and CDR2 SYDVKM. The CDR3 totals 14 residues. CDR3 bases: TGTGCCAGCAAGGCGCGGGAGGGGCGGGAGACCCAGTACTTC. Protein product: CASKAREGRETQYF.

This clone was seen more than once but under ten times. The chain combines TRBV6-2 or TRBV6-3 with TRBJ1-1, with D possibly TRBD1 on 6 matching bases. The CDR3 runs 13 residues. V dropped 5 bases and J dropped 4 bases, with 11 bases sitting between them. Germline CDR1 reads MNHEY; CDR2 reads SVGEGT. CDR3 DNA: TGTGCCAGCAGTACTGACAGGACCACTGAAGCTTTCTTT. It codes for CASSTDRTTEAFF.

CDR3 region: CASTGLNGYEQYF. In DNA form, the CDR3 reads TGTGCCAGCACGGGACTAAACGGTTACGAGCAGTACTTC. This chain connects TRBV2 to TRBJ2-7; 7 positions agree with TRBD2. With V trimmed by 7 bases and J by 4 bases, 7 bases remained unmatched. The CDR3 extends over 13 amino acids. The germline V gene encodes CDR1 SNHLY and CDR2 FYNNEI.

The chain recombines TRBV6-5 with TRBJ2-3, with 10 bases fitting TRBD1. V lost 5 bases to trimming and J lost 4 bases; unmatched junction nucleotides: 6. Germline V lookup: CDR1 MNHEY, CDR2 SVGAGI. CDR3 size: 15 residues. CDR3 sequence: CASSIGTGVSDTQYF. CDR3 nucleotide sequence: TGTGCCAGCAGTATCGGGACAGGGGTTTCAGATACGCAGTATTTT.

The gene calls are TRBV10-3 and TRBJ2-7; 10 nucleotides align to TRBD2. V lost 11 bases, J lost 0 bases, and 4 bases stayed unmatched. The CDR3 is 13 residues long. Per germline, CDR1 ENHRY and CDR2 SYGVKD. The CDR3 protein is CAVGTSDSYEQYF. The CDR3 DNA is TGTGCCGTTGGGACTAGCGACTCCTACGAGCAGTACTTC.

The chain couples TRBV7-3 to TRBJ1-1; maybe TRBD1 (5 bases). This CDR3 comprises 16 residues. CDR1 SGHTA and CDR2 FQGTGA come from the germline V gene. V gave up 1 base and J gave up 3 bases, with 15 bases separating them. CDR3 in DNA: TGTGCCAGCAGCTTAAATAGGGAGGGGCGCGACACTGAAGCTTTCTTT. Its translation is CASSLNREGRDTEAFF.

V is TRBV7-8 and J is TRBJ2-1, with TRBD2 identical over 9 bases. CDR1 is SGHVS, CDR2 FQNEAQ, per germline. V was clipped by 6 bases and J by 1 base; unmatched bases: 7. The CDR3 is 16 amino acids. CDR3 in amino acids: CASSTRGGGSYNEQFF. CDR3 nucleotides: TGTGCCAGCAGTACACGCGGGGGGGGGTCCTACAATGAGCAGTTCTTC. Using reference TRBV7-8 and TRBJ2-1 for the parts outside the CDR3, the full variable domain is GAGVSQSPRYKVAKRGQDVALRCDPISGHVSLFWYQQALGQGPEFLTYFQNEAQLDKSGLPSDRFFAERPEGSVSTLKIQRTQQEDSAVYLCASSTRGGGSYNEQFFGPGTRLTVL.

CDR3 in amino acids: CASSSGTGIFGTQYF. Here the CDR3 DNA reads TGTGCCAGTAGTTCCGGGACAGGGATTTTCGGGACCCAGTACTTC. The chain recombines TRBV19 with TRBJ2-5; TRBD1 aligns across 9 bases. The germline CDR1 and CDR2 sequences are LNHDA and SQIVND (reference sequence). The CDR3 runs 15 residues. With V trimmed by 5 bases and J by 7 bases, 11 bases remained unmatched. Variable domain in full (rest from reference TRBV19 and TRBJ2-5): DGGITQSPKYLFRKEGQNVTLSCEQNLNHDAMYWYRQDPGQGLRLIYYSQIVNDFQKGDIAEGYSVSREKKESFPLTVTSAQKNPTAFYLCASSSGTGIFGTQYFGPGTRLLVL.

This clone showed up just once. The chain has TRBV7-2 and TRBJ2-1; D may be TRBD1 (6 bases). The germline V gene encodes CDR1 SGHTA and CDR2 FQGNSA. This CDR3 has 15 residues. With 5 bases removed from V and 6 bases from J, the gap between germline ends came to 17 bases. The chain's CDR3 is CASSTRTGTPNEQFF. The CDR3 region has the DNA TGTGCCAGCAGCACGAGAACCGGGACACCCAATGAGCAGTTCTTC.